This entry lists 24 T cell receptor beta chains sequenced from one sample in a study of T cell repertoires in cytomegalovirus infection. The antigens for these receptors are not known. TCRdb used MiXCR to reprocess the reads, holding one entry per CDR3 protein. Among a few hundred thousand distinct CDR3 sequences listed, roughly 43% were seen once. The source material was cultured PBMCs, sampled from culture after CMV antigen stimulation. The receptors were gathered from a human donor in good health (CMV status not recorded). Some clones in this sample may be carry-over from other donors' samples.

This clonotype was seen just once. The CDR3 DNA reads TGTGCCAGCAGTGAATTCTTTCACGAGCAGTACTTC. Its protein product is CASSEFFHEQYF. This rearrangement joins TRBV2 to TRBJ2-7; D is ambiguous. With 2 bases removed from V and 5 bases from J, the gap between germline ends came to 7 bases. There are 12 residues in the CDR3. Germline loops: CDR1 SNHLY, CDR2 FYNNEI.

The chain couples TRBV19 to TRBJ1-1, with D tentatively TRBD1 (5 bases). The CDR3 length is 11 residues. The V gene's germline CDR1 is LNHDA and CDR2 SQIVND (reference sequence). V dropped 6 bases and J dropped 11 bases, with 13 bases sitting between them. The CDR3 loop is CASRAQGGAFF. The CDR3 DNA follows: TGTGCCAGTAGAGCGCAGGGAGGCGCTTTCTTT.

The chain joins TRBV5-1 to TRBJ2-3; 10 bases fit TRBD2. V lost 1 base, J lost 7 bases, and 21 bases stayed unmatched. CDR1 is SGHRS and CDR2 is YFSETQ in the germline V gene. The CDR3 is 20 residues long. CDR3 region: CASSLRASGGRSISPHTQYF. CDR3 DNA sequence: TGCGCCAGCAGCTTGAGGGCTAGCGGGGGACGGTCGATATCCCCGCATACGCAGTATTTT.

The chain carries TRBV7-2 and TRBJ1-1; weak D call: TRBD1 (5 bases). The CDR3 covers 14 residues. The germline V gene has CDR1 SGHTA and CDR2 FQGNSA. The V and J ends lost 6 bases and 3 bases respectively, with 14 bases between them. CDR3 protein: CASSTTGFHTEAFF. CDR3 bases: TGTGCCAGCAGTACTACAGGATTCCACACTGAAGCTTTCTTT.

The chain carries TRBV7-2 and TRBJ2-3; D is ambiguous. The CDR3 has 17 residues. CDR1 and CDR2 from the germline V gene are SGHTA and FQGNSA. V was pared by 3 bases and J by 4 bases, with 20 bases between. CDR3 sequence (DNA): TGTGCCAGCAGCTTTAGGTCCAGAGAGTGGTACCCAGATACGCAGTATTTT. Protein product: CASSFRSREWYPDTQYF. The variable domain in full, completed from reference TRBV7-2 and TRBJ2-3, reads GAGVSQSPSNKVTEKGKDVELRCDPISGHTALYWYRQSLGQGLEFLIYFQGNSAPDKSGLPSDRFSAERTGGSVSTLTIQRTQQEDSAVYLCASSFRSREWYPDTQYFGPGTRLTVL.

This clonotype turned up a few times. V is TRBV7-2 and J is TRBJ2-5; D not resolved. This CDR3 is 13 amino acids long. V gave up 7 bases and J gave up 3 bases, with 12 bases separating them. Germline CDR1 SGHTA, CDR2 FQGNSA. CDR3 sequence reads: CASTLLAEETQYF. The CDR3 DNA is TGTGCCAGCACCTTGCTGGCAGAAGAGACCCAGTACTTC.

This chain connects TRBV20-1 to TRBJ1-6; D may be TRBD1 (5 bases). Trimming took 1 base from V and 9 from J, leaving 16 bases between them. CDR1 and CDR2 from the germline V gene are DFQATT and SNEGSKA (reference sequence). The CDR3 contains 15 residues. As DNA, the CDR3 is TGCAGTGCTAGAGGGGGGGGGAGCGCTGGTTCACCCCTCCACTTT. Its protein product is CSARGGGSAGSPLHF.

This chain connects TRBV19 to TRBJ2-1; 10 bases are a match to TRBD2. This CDR3 has 15 residues. The ends lost 6 bases at V and 7 bases at J; junction bases unmatched: 9. Germline CDR1 and CDR2: LNHDA and SQIVND (reference sequence). CDR3 amino acids: CASSPRRAGGNEQFF. CDR3 DNA sequence: TGTGCCAGTAGCCCCCGGAGAGCGGGGGGGAATGAGCAGTTCTTC.

This clonotype has a handful of counts. CDR3 bases: TGTGCCAGCAGCCGGGCCCTATTCAGCAGGGCAGATACGCAGTATTTT. The encoded protein is CASSRALFSRADTQYF. The chain joins TRBV11-2 to TRBJ2-3; D possibly corresponds to TRBD1 (5 bases). V was trimmed by 5 bases and J by 4 bases, leaving 19 bases between them. CDR1 SGHAT and CDR2 FQNNGV come from the germline V gene. The CDR3 is 16 residues long. The whole variable domain, filled in from reference TRBV11-2 and TRBJ2-3, reads EAGVAQSPRYKIIEKRQSVAFWCNPISGHATLYWYQQILGQGPKLLIQFQNNGVVDDSQLPKDRFSAERLKGVDSTLKIQPAKLEDSAVYLCASSRALFSRADTQYFGPGTRLTVL.

On this clonotype itself: At one end the junction does not follow the germline gene, possibly because of a read error. V is TRBV3-1 and J is TRBJ1-1; possible D gene TRBD1, 6 bases. There are 15 residues in the CDR3. CDR1 and CDR2 (germline): LGHDT, YNNKEL (reference sequence). In DNA, the CDR3 is TGTGCCAGCAGCCAAGAAGGGACACGGAACACTGGAGCTTTCTTT. Its translation: CASSQEGTRNTGAFF.

CDR3 sequence: CAANPDGQRQETQYF. Written as DNA, the CDR3 is TGTGCCGCCAACCCCGATGGACAACGCCAAGAGACCCAGTACTTC. The rearrangement uses TRBV6-1 and TRBJ2-5; D perhaps matches TRBD1 (5 bases). V gave up 11 bases and J gave up 1 base, with 20 bases separating them. The CDR3 is made up of 15 amino acids. Per germline, CDR1 MNHNS and CDR2 SASEGT.

Only a few counts were recorded for this clonotype. V gene TRBV6-1 combines with J gene TRBJ2-5; 7 bases are a match to TRBD1. The junction had 2 bases not matched to a gene; V was cut back by 6 bases and J by 1 base. The length of the CDR3 is 13 residues. Germline V gene lookup returns CDR1 MNHNS and CDR2 SASEGT. This CDR3 is CASRYRGQETQYF. Here the CDR3 DNA reads TGTGCCAGCAGATACAGGGGCCAAGAGACCCAGTACTTC.

This sequence joins TRBV7-7 and TRBJ2-2, with D uncertain. This CDR3 is 14 amino acids long. From germline, CDR1 is SSHAT and CDR2 FNYEAQ (reference sequence). V gave up 10 bases and J gave up 6 bases, with 18 bases separating them. The CDR3 DNA reads as TGTGCCACGCGTCCGTCGGACCGACCCGGGGAGCTGTTTTTT. Its translation is CATRPSDRPGELFF.

To note about this clonotype: A clone one base away is much larger, so this may be a read error. The conserved phenylalanine or tryptophan is not found at the CDR3 terminus, so this likely reflects a read error. J is TRBJ2-3 and V is TRBV7-2; the match to TRBD2 covers 11 bases. The CDR3 runs to 16 residues. Germline assignment: CDR1 SGHTA and CDR2 FQGNSA. Trimming cost V 3 bases and J 0 bases; bases outside gene matches: 2. CDR3 coding DNA: TGTGCCAGCAGCTTCTGGACTAGCGGGAGCACAGATACGCAGTATTCT. This sequence encodes CASSFWTSGSTDTQYS.

The V call is TRBV15, the J call TRBJ2-3, with D hard to call. Germline CDR1 and CDR2: LNHNV and YYDKDF (reference sequence). Between the trimmed V and J ends, which lost 3 bases and 4 bases, there was a span of 11 bases. The CDR3 is 14 amino acids. CDR3 loop: CATSRTGRPDTQYF. The CDR3 DNA reads as TGTGCCACCAGCAGGACGGGTCGCCCAGATACGCAGTATTTT.

This clonotype was seen many times. The chain is built from TRBV7-2 and TRBJ1-1, with TRBD1 as a possible D gene (5 bases). The V end lost 5 bases, the J end lost 0 bases, and 7 bases lay between the germline ends. There are 13 residues in the CDR3. The germline V gene has CDR1 SGHTA and CDR2 FQGNSA. CDR3 nucleotides: TGTGCCAGCAGCCGACAGATGAACACTGAAGCTTTCTTT. Protein product: CASSRQMNTEAFF.

This clonotype was picked up one time. Written as DNA, the CDR3 is TGTGCCAGCAGTCAGGGGGCGGGGGGAAGACGGGAGCAGTTCTTC. Translated, it gives CASSQGAGGRREQFF. The gene calls are TRBV11-2 and TRBJ2-1, with D perhaps being TRBD1 or TRBD2 (8 bases each). There are 15 residues in the CDR3. The germline gives CDR1 SGHAT, CDR2 FQNNGV. Trimming left V 6 bases short and J 10 bases short, with 22 bases between.

Only one count was recorded for this clonotype. The gene calls are TRBV6-1 and TRBJ2-7, with D possibly being TRBD1 (6 bases). The V and J ends lost 6 bases and 4 bases respectively, with 13 bases between them. The V gene's germline CDR1 is MNHNS and CDR2 SASEGT. CDR3 length: 13 amino acids. CDR3 in DNA: TGTGCCAGCAGAAACAGGGTTCTGTACGAGCAGTACTTC. This codes for CASRNRVLYEQYF.

The rearrangement links TRBV6-1 to TRBJ2-1; 10 bases fit TRBD2. The CDR3 spans 16 residues. CDR1 is MNHNS, CDR2 SASEGT, per germline. V lost 7 bases, J lost 5 bases, and 11 bases stayed unmatched. CDR3 in DNA: TGTGCCAGCAAGTTTTTGGGAGCGGGGGGGAACAATGAGCAGTTCTTC. Translated: CASKFLGAGGNNEQFF.

The chain employs TRBV6-1 and TRBJ2-7; TRBD2 agrees at 14 bases. V trimming: 6 bases; J trimming: 3 bases; junction bases outside the gene matches: 13. The CDR3 loop spans 18 amino acids. The germline CDR1 and CDR2 sequences are MNHNS and SASEGT. For the CDR3, the DNA is TGTGCCAGCAGCCACAGGAGACTAGCGGGAGGGACAAACTACGAGCAGTACTTC. Its protein is CASSHRRLAGGTNYEQYF.

This clonotype has only a few counts. The chain links TRBV7-2 to TRBJ1-2, with D maybe TRBD1 (5 bases). Per germline, CDR1 SGHTA and CDR2 FQGNSA. This CDR3 contains 15 residues. V was cut by 5 bases and J by 2 bases, with 15 bases left in between. CDR3 DNA sequence: TGTGCCAGCAGCCTTGGGACGGTCGGGAACTATGGCTACACCTTC. It yields the protein CASSLGTVGNYGYTF.

This clonotype was picked up a small number of times. V and J are TRBV5-1 and TRBJ2-7, with 9 positions matching TRBD2. The V gene end was trimmed by 2 bases and the J gene end by 0 bases; junction bases not matched to a gene: 9. The CDR3 length is 17 residues. Germline loops: CDR1 SGHRS, CDR2 YFSETQ. The CDR3 DNA is TGCGCCAGCAGCTTCGCTAGCGGGGCCACAACCTCCTACGAGCAGTACTTC. Its translation: CASSFASGATTSYEQYF. Drawing the rest from reference TRBV5-1 and TRBJ2-7, the complete variable domain is KAGVTQTPRYLIKTRGQQVTLSCSPISGHRSVSWYQQTPGQGLQFLFEYFSETQRNKGNFPGRFSGRQFSNSRSEMNVSTLELGDSALYLCASSFASGATTSYEQYFGPGTRLTVT.

The rearrangement links TRBV12-3 or TRBV12-4 to TRBJ2-5; TRBD2 matches at 11 bases. This CDR3 contains 14 residues. Trimming removed 5 bases from V and 8 bases from J; junction bases left unmatched: 7. The chain's CDR3 is CASSLGLAGATQYF. CDR3 sequence (DNA): TGTGCCAGCAGTCTTGGACTAGCGGGTGCAACCCAGTACTTC.

The chain couples TRBV7-9 to TRBJ1-6, with D perhaps matching TRBD1 (6 bases). Per the germline V gene, CDR1 is SEHNR and CDR2 is FQNEAQ (reference sequence). This CDR3 has 14 amino acids. Trimming removed 5 bases at V and 10 bases at J, with 15 bases between. The CDR3 DNA follows: TGTGCCAGCAGCCGTGTGGGGGGGCTGTCACCCCTCCACTTT. This encodes CASSRVGGLSPLHF. Full variable domain (remainder filled in from reference TRBV7-9 and TRBJ1-6): DTGVSQNPRHKITKRGQNVTFRCDPISEHNRLYWYRQTLGQGPEFLTYFQNEAQLEKSRLLSDRFSAERPKGSFSTLEIQRTEQGDSAMYLCASSRVGGLSPLHFGNGTRLTVT.